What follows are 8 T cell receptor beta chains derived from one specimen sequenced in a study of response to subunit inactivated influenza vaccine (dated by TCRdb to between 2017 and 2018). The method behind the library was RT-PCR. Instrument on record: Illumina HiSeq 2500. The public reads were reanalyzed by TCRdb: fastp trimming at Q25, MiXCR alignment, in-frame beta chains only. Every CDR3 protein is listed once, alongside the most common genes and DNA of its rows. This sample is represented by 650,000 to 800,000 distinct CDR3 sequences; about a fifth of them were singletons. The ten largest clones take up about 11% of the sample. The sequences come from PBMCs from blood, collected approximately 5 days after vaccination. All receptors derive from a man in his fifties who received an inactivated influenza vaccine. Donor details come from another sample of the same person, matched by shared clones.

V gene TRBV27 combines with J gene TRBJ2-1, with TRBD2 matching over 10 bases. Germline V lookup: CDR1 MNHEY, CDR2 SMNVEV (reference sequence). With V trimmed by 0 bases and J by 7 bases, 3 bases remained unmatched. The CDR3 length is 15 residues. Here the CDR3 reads CASSLSASGGNEQFF. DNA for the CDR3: TGTGCCAGCAGTTTATCGGCTAGCGGGGGAAATGAGCAGTTCTTC.

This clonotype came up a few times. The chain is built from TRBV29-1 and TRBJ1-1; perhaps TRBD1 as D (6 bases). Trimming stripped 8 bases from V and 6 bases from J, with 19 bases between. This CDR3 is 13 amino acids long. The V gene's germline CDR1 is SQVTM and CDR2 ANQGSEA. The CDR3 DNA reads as TGCAGCTCGACTCCCGGGACACCTCCTGAAGCTTTCTTT. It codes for CSSTPGTPPEAFF.

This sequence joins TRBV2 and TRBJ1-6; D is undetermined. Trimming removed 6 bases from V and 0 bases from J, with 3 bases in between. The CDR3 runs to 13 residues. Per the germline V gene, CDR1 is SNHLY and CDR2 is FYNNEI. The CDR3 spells CASRVSYNSPLHF. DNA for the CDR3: TGTGCCAGCAGGGTCTCCTATAATTCACCCCTCCACTTT.

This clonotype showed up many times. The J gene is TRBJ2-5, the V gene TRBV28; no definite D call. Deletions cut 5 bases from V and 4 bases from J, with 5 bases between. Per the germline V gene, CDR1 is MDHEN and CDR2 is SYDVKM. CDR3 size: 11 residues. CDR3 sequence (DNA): TGTGCCAGCAGTCGGGCAGAGACCCAGTACTTC. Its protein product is CASSRAETQYF.

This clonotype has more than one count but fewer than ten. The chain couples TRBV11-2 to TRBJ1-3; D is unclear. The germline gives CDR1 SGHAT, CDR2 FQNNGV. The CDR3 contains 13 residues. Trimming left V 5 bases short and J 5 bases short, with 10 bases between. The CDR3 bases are TGTGCCAGCAGCCAAGGATGGAGAAACACCATATATTTT. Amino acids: CASSQGWRNTIYF.

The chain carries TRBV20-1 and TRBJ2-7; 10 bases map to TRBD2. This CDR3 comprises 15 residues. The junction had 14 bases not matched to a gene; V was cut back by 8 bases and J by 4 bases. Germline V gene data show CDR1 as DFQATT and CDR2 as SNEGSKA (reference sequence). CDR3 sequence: CSPDALAGATYEQYF. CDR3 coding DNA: TGCAGTCCAGACGCCCTAGCGGGGGCAACTTACGAGCAGTACTTC.

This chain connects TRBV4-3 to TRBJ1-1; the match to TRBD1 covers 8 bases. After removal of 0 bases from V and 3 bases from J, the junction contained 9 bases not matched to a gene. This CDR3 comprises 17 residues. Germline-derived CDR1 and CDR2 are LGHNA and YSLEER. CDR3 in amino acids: CASSQDRIGDRYTEAFF. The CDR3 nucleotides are TGCGCCAGCAGCCAAGACCGAATAGGGGACAGGTACACTGAAGCTTTCTTT.

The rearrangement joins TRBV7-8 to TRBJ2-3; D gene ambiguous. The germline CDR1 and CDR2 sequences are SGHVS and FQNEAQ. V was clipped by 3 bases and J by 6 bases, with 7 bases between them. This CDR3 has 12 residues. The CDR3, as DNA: TGTGCCAGCAGCTTCGAGACGGATACGCAGTATTTT. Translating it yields CASSFETDTQYF.